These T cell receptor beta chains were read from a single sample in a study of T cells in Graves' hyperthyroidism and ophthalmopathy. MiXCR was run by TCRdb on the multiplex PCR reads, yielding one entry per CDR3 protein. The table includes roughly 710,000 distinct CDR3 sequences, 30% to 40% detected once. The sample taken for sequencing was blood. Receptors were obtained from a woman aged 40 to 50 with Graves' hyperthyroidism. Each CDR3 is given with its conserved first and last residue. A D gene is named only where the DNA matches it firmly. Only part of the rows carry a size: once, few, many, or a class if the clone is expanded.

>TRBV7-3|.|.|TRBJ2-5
TGTGCCAGCTCACCCCAAGAGATCCAGTACTTC
CASSPQEIQYF
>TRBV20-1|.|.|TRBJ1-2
TGCAGTGCTCGACGGGGGGATGGCCACACCTTC
CSARRGDGHTF
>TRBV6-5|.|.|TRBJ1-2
TGTGCCAGCAGTTCGGACGGGTCGGTCGGCTATGGCTGCACCTTC
CASSSDGSVGYGCTF
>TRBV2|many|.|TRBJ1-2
TGTGCCAGCAGTGAGGTTCGAGGGACTAACTATGGCTACACCTTC
CASSEVRGTNYGYTF
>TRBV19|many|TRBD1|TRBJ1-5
TGTGCCAGTAGATTAGACAGGGGGAATCAGCCCCAGCATTTT
CASRLDRGNQPQHF
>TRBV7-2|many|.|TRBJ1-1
TGTGCCAGCAGCTTATGGGCGAGGTTGAACACTGAAGCTTTCTTT
CASSLWARLNTEAFF
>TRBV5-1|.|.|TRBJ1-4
TGTGCCAGCAGCTTAGATGGGACGAATGAAAAACTGTTTTTT
CASSLDGTNEKLFF
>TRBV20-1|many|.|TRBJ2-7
TGCAGTGCCGAACGGCCACAACACGAGCAGTACTTC
CSAERPQHEQYF
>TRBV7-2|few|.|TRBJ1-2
TGTGCCAGCAGCTTGCAAACAGCCCTTTTAGGGGGCTACACCTTC
CASSLQTALLGGYTF
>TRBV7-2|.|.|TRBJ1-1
TGCGCCAGCAGCCAAGATCGGGGGGCTCTGGGAGCTTTCTTT
CASSQDRGALGAFF
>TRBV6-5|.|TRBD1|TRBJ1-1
TGTGCCAGCACCCAGCCTGGAGGGGGCGAGGCTGAAGCTTTCTTT
CASTQPGGGEAEAFF
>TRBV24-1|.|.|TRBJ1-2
TGTGCCACCAGTGACCTACTGACAGACTATGGCTACACCTTC
CATSDLLTDYGYTF
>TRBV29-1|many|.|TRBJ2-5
TGCAGCGTGCTGACGACGTACCAAGAGACCCAGTACTTC
CSVLTTYQETQYF
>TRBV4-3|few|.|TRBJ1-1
TGCGCCAGCAGCCAAGATCTGGACCCGAAGAACACTGAAGCTTTCTTT
CASSQDLDPKNTEAFF
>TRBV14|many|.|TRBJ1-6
TGTGCCAGCAGTCCAATCGGGGGATATCGTAATTCACCCCTCCACTTT
CASSPIGGYRNSPLHF
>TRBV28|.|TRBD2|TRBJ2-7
TGTGCCAGCAGTGATCGACTAGCGGGCCCCTACGAGCAGTACTTC
CASSDRLAGPYEQYF
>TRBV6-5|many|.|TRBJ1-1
TGTGCCAGCATGGACACTGAAGCTTTCTTT
CASMDTEAFF
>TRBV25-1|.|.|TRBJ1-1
TGTGCCAGCAGTGCTAGGTTTAGTAGGGGCGACACTGAAGCTTTCTTT
CASSARFSRGDTEAFF
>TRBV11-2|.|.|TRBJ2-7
TGCGCCAGCAGCCCAACAAGTATGGGGTTCACCTACGAGCAGTACTTC
CASSPTSMGFTYEQYF
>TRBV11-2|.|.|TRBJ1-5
TGTGCCAGCGGCTTAGGGGGACGTAGCAATCAGCCCCAGCATTTT
CASGLGGRSNQPQHF
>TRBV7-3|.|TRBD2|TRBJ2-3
TGTGCCAGCAGCTTACTGTCGGGGGGGGCAGATACGCAGTATTTT
CASSLLSGGADTQYF
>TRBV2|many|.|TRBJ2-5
TGTGCCAGCAGGACGCTGGGGCAAGAGACCCAGTACTTC
CASRTLGQETQYF
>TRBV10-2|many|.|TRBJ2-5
TGCGCCAGCGGGGTGCAGACCCAGTACTTC
CASGVQTQYF
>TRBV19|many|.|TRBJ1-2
TGTGCCAGTAGTATGCGATCAGGGTGGGATGGCTACACCTTC
CASSMRSGWDGYTF
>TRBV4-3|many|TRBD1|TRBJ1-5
TGCGCCAGCAGCCAATACAGGGGTAGCAATCAGCCCCAGCATTTT
CASSQYRGSNQPQHF
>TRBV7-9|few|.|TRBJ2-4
TGTGCCAGCAGCTTAGTCACGGCCCGGCGGAACATTCAGTACTTC
CASSLVTARRNIQYF
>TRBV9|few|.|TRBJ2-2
TGTGCCAGCAGCGTAGTTCCAGGGATAATCACCGGGGAGCTGTTTTTT
CASSVVPGIITGELFF
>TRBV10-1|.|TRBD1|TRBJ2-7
TGCGCCAGCAGTGAACAGGGGGCGGCCCCCTACGAGCAGTACTTC
CASSEQGAAPYEQYF
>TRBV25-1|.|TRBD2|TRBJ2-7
TGTGCCAGCAGCCAGACCGGGACAGCCGGGACTAGCCTTTTCGAGCAGTACTTC
CASSQTGTAGTSLFEQYF
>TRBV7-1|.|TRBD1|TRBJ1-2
TGTGCCAGCAGCGCAGGGGGGGAGGGTAATGGCTACACCTTC
CASSAGGEGNGYTF
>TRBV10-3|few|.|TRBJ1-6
TGTGCCACCTGGGATTTATGGGGTTCACCCCTCCACTTT
CATWDLWGSPLHF
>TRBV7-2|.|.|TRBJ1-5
TGTGCCAGCAGCTTAGAGATGGTCCGGGGGAGCAATCAGCCCCAGCATTTT
CASSLEMVRGSNQPQHF
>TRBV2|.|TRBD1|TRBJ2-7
TGTGCCAGCAGTGGTGGGACAGTGGTCTACGAGCAGTACTTC
CASSGGTVVYEQYF
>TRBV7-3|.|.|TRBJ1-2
TGTGCCAGCAGCTTAACCCCGGGCGGGGCAGGGAACTATGGCTACACCTTC
CASSLTPGGAGNYGYTF
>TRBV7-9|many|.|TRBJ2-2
TGTGCCAGCAGCTCCTCTGTCGGCGGGGAGCTGTTTTTT
CASSSSVGGELFF
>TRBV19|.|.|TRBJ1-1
TGTGCCAGTAGTACCGAAGGGGGTGTGAACACTGAAGCTTTCTTT
CASSTEGGVNTEAFF
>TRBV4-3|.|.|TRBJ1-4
TGCGCCAGCAGCCAAGAGGTTAGGCTACCTAATGAAAAACTGTTTTTT
CASSQEVRLPNEKLFF
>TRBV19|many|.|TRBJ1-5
TGTGCCAGTAGTATAGATCGTTGGGTGGCAGGCAATCAGCCCCAGCATTTT
CASSIDRWVAGNQPQHF
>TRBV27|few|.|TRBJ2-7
TGTGCCAGCAGTCCCACTAGAAACCACTACGAGCAGTACTTC
CASSPTRNHYEQYF
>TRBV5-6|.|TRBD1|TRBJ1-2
TGTGCCAGCAGCTCTTACCGGGACAGGGGGGATAACTATGGCTACACCTTC
CASSSYRDRGDNYGYTF
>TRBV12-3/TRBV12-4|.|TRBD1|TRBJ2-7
TGTACCAGCAGTTCGCCGGACAGGGGTGACCCCTACGAGCAGTACTTC
CTSSSPDRGDPYEQYF
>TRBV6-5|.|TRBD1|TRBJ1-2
TGTGCCAGCAGAACTAAGCGGGACAGCCGGAGGGATGGCTACACCTTC
CASRTKRDSRRDGYTF
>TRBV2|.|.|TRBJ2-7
TGTGCCAGCGCAGGGTTCTGGACGGCCTACGAGCAGTACTTC
CASAGFWTAYEQYF